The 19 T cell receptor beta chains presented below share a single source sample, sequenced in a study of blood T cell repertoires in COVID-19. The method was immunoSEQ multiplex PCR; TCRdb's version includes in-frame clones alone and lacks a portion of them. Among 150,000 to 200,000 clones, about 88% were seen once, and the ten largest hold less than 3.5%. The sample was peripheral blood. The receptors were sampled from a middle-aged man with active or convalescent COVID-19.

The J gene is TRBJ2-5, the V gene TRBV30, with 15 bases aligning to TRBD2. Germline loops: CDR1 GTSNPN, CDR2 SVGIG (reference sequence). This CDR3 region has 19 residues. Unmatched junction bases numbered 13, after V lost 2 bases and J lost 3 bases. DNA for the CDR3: TGTGCCTGGAGTAAGGCCCGGACTAGCGGGGGGGCCAAGAAAGAGACCCAGTACTTC. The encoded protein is CAWSKARTSGGAKKETQYF.

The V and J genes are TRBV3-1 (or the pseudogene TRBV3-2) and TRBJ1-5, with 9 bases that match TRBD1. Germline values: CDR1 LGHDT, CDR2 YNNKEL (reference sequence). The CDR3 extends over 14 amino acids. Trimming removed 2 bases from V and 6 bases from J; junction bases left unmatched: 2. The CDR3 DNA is TGTGCCAGCAGCCAAACAGGGGGCGTTCAGCCCCAGCATTTT. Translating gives CASSQTGGVQPQHF.

The CDR3 DNA reads as TGTGCCAGTAGTCTGTCAGGAGGTGAAGCTTTCTTT. It encodes CASSLSGGEAFF. This chain links TRBV19 with TRBJ1-1; D uncertain. The V end was cut by 5 bases, the J end by 7 bases, with 11 bases between. The CDR3 covers 12 residues. Looked up from germline, CDR1 is LNHDA and CDR2 is SQIVND (reference sequence).

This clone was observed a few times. The CDR3, as DNA: TGTGCCTGGAGTGGGTTAAGGGGGCGTCCCTACGAGCAGTACTTC. Residues: CAWSGLRGRPYEQYF. The chain employs TRBV30 and TRBJ2-7; 7 nucleotides match TRBD1. Germline V lookup: CDR1 GTSNPN, CDR2 SVGIG (reference sequence). This CDR3 has 15 residues. V was clipped by 1 base and J by 2 bases; unmatched bases: 8.

Here the CDR3 reads CASSLWGGTNTEAFF. DNA for the CDR3: TGTGCCAGCAGCCTTTGGGGGGGGACGAACACTGAAGCTTTCTTT. The chain is built from TRBV11-3 and TRBJ1-1; maybe TRBD1 (5 bases). This CDR3 is built from 15 residues. V was trimmed by 5 bases and J by 1 base, leaving 14 bases between them. Per the germline V gene, CDR1 is SGHNT and CDR2 is YENEEA.

As DNA, the CDR3 is TGTGCCAGCAGTCGACAGGGGGAGGACTATAATTCACCCCTCCACTTT. It translates to CASSRQGEDYNSPLHF. V and J are TRBV2 and TRBJ1-6; 9 nucleotides match TRBD1. The CDR3 runs 16 residues. With 5 bases clipped from V and 3 bases from J, the junction kept 5 bases outside the gene matches. CDR1 is SNHLY and CDR2 is FYNNEI in the germline V gene.

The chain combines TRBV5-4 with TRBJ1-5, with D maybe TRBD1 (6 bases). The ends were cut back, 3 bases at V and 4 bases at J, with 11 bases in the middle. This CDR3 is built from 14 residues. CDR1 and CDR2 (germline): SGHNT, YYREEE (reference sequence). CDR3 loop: CASSSGQGNQPQHF. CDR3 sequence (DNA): TGTGCCAGCAGCTCCGGGCAGGGGAATCAGCCCCAGCATTTT.

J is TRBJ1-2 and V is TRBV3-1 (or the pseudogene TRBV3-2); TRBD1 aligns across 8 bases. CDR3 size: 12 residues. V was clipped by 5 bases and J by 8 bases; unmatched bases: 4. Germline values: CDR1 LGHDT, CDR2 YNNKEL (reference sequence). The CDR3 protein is CASSVRGRGYTF. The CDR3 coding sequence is TGTGCCAGCAGCGTCAGGGGGCGAGGCTACACCTTC.

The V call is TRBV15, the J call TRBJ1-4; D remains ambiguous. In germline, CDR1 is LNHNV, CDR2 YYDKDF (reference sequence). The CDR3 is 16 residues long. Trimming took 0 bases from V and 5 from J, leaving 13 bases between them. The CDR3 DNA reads TGTGCCACCAGCAGAGATCGAGGAACCGAAAATGAAAAACTGTTTTTT. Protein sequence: CATSRDRGTENEKLFF.

The CDR3, as DNA: TGTGCCAGCAGCTCGCTAGCGGGCCCCCGTGGAGAGACCCAGTACTTC. This codes for CASSSLAGPRGETQYF. The rearrangement links TRBV28 to TRBJ2-5; 8 bases are shared with TRBD2. This CDR3 comprises 16 residues. V shed 6 bases, J shed 4 bases, and the junction held 13 bases outside the gene matches. Germline V gene lookup returns CDR1 MDHEN and CDR2 SYDVKM. The full variable domain, completed using reference TRBV28 and TRBJ2-5, is DVKVTQSSRYLVKRTGEKVFLECVQDMDHENMFWYRQDPGLGLRLIYFSYDVKMKEKGDIPEGYSVSREKKERFSLILESASTNQTSMYLCASSSLAGPRGETQYFGPGTRLLVL.

The CDR3 is CASSAGRVSGNTIYF. CDR3 sequence (DNA): TGTGCCAGCAGCGCGGGGCGGGTCTCTGGAAACACCATATATTTT. The genes are TRBV2 and TRBJ1-3, with D possibly TRBD1 on 5 matching bases. Trimming shortened V by 6 bases and J by 0 bases, and 12 bases separated the two germline ends. This CDR3 has 15 amino acids. Germline CDR1 SNHLY, CDR2 FYNNEI.

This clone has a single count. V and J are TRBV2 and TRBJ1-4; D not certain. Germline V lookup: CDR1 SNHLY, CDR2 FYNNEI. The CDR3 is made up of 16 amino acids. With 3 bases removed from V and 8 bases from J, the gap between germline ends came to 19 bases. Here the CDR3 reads CASSEWKGIFGEKLFF. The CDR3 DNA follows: TGTGCCAGCAGTGAGTGGAAAGGAATATTCGGGGAAAAACTGTTTTTT.

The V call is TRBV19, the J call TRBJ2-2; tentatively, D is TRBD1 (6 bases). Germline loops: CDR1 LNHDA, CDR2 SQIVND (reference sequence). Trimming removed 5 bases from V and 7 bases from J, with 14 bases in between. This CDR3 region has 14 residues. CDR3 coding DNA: TGTGCCAGTAGTTCGCAGGGGACGGACGGGGAGCTGTTTTTT. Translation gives CASSSQGTDGELFF.

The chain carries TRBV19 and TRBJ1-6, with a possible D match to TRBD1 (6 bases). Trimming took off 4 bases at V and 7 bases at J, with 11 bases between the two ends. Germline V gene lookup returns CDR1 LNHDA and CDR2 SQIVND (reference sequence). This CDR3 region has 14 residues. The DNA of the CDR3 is TGTGCCAGTAGTAATAGGGACACCAATTCACCCCTCCACTTT. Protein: CASSNRDTNSPLHF.

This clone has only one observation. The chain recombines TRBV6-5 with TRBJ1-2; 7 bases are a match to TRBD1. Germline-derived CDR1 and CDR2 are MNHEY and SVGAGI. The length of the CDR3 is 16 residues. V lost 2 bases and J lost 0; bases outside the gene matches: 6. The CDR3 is CASSYRGLQANYGYTF. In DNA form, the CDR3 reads TGTGCCAGCAGTTACAGGGGGCTTCAAGCTAACTATGGCTACACCTTC.

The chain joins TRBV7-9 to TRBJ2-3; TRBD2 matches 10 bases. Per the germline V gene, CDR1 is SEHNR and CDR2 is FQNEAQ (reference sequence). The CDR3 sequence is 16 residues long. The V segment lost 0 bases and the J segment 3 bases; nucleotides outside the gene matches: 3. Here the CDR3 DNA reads TGTGCCAGCAGCTTAGCGCAGCGGGGGGGAACAGATACGCAGTATTTT. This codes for CASSLAQRGGTDTQYF.

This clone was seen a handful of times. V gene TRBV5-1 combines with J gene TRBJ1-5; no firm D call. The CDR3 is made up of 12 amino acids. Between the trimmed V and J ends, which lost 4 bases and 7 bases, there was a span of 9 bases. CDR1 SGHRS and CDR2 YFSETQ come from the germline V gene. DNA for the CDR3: TGCGCCAGCAGCGAGGAGGGCCAGCCCCAGCATTTT. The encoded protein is CASSEEGQPQHF.

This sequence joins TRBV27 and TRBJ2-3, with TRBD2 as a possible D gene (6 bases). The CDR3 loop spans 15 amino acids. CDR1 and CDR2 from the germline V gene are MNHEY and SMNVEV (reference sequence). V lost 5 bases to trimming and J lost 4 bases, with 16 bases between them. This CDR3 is CASSILANRADTQYF. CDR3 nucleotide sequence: TGTGCCAGCAGTATCCTAGCGAATCGCGCAGATACGCAGTATTTT.

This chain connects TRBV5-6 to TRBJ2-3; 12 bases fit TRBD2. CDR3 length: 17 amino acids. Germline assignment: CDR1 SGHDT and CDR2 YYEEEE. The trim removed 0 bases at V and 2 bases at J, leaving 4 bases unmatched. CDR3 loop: CASSLAGLAGYTDTQYF. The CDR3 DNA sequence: TGTGCCAGCAGCTTGGCGGGACTAGCGGGTTACACAGATACGCAGTATTTT.